This T cell receptor beta chain derives from a study of shared clonotypes between healthy human individuals. The study, taken as a whole, reports: The genetic and exposure-history diversity represented was limited by few donors. Blood was the only sampled material, and tissue repertoires likely differ.

TCRdb's table, derived via immunoSEQ multiplex PCR, lists solely in-frame clones and lacks some. The sample yields roughly 1,000,000 clones, approximately 80% seen once. Comment on this clone: Its antigen is unidentified.

The CDR3 spans 14 residues. The germline gives CDR1 LGHNA, CDR2 YNFKEQ. The V end was cut by 1 base, the J end by 5 bases, with 10 bases between. The source material was memory CD4+ T cells from PBMCs. The subset here: CD45RA-negative fraction. The chain is built from TRBV4-2 and TRBJ2-3; D remains unclear. This TCR was recovered from a man younger than 35 in good health. Some clones in this sample may be carry-over from other donors' samples. Here the CDR3 reads CASSQALSRDTQYF. The CDR3 nucleotides read TGTGCCAGCAGCCAAGCCCTTTCCCGAGATACGCAGTATTTT.